Sequencing of this TCR beta chain was carried out in a study of blood T cell repertoires in COVID-19. Turning to the study itself: The United States, Italy and Spain were the sources of the acute and convalescent COVID-19 samples. PBMCs, B-cell-depleted T cells, or T cells provided the cDNA or gDNA that made up the material.

Cohort allocation depended upon clinical history that participants reported. TCRdb's table, derived via immunoSEQ multiplex PCR, lists solely in-frame clones and lacks some. This table holds under 400,000 clones, approximately 83% found once. CDR1 and CDR2 (germline): MDHEN, SYDVKM. V shed 1 base, J shed 6 bases, and the junction held 6 bases outside the gene matches. This CDR3 comprises 16 residues. This chain links TRBV28 with TRBJ1-6; TRBD1 aligns across 7 bases. The sequenced sample was PBMCs or T cells enriched from blood (not recorded which). The TCR was taken from a woman between 35 and 50 years old with acute COVID-19. For the CDR3, the DNA is TGTGCCAGCAGTTTATCGGGACAGCTTCCTAATTCACCCCTCCACTTT. Its protein is CASSLSGQLPNSPLHF.